This T cell receptor beta chain was identified during a study of technical replicates of blood from a handful of donors. The CDR3 loop spans 13 amino acids. V gave up 4 bases and J gave up 4 bases, with 8 bases separating them. CDR1 SGHTA and CDR2 FQGNSA come from the germline V gene. Profiled with immunoSEQ multiplex PCR; TCRdb holds only in-frame clones, not every one. The sample yields about 50,000 clones, around 96% seen once. The TCR originated in a human donor in good health. What was sequenced was T cells isolated from PBMCs. The chain uses TRBV7-2 and TRBJ1-3; D not resolved. Here the CDR3 reads CASSYPTGNTIYF. Here the CDR3 DNA reads TGTGCCAGCAGCTACCCGACAGGAAACACCATATATTTT.